A single sample is the source of the 2 T cell receptor beta chains below, sequenced in a study of shared clonotypes between healthy human individuals. Repertoires were generated with immunoSEQ multiplex PCR, while TCRdb's copy carries only in-frame clones and drops some. The sample records around 2,000,000 clones, 90% to 95% being singletons. The source material was naive CD4+ T cells sorted from blood. Subset: CD45RA+ positively selected. All receptors derive from a man between 18 and 35 years old in good health.

J is TRBJ2-3 and V is TRBV19; D remains ambiguous. Germline assignment: CDR1 LNHDA and CDR2 SQIVND (reference sequence). V was shortened by 6 bases and J by 1 base, with 8 bases between the two germline ends. This CDR3 is built from 13 residues. Here the CDR3 DNA reads TGTGCCAGTAGAGAGGTGGGCACAGATACGCAGTATTTT. Its protein product is CASREVGTDTQYF.

The rearrangement links TRBV10-3 to TRBJ2-1, with TRBD1 matching over 9 bases. The length of the CDR3 is 14 residues. Germline V gene lookup returns CDR1 ENHRY and CDR2 SYGVKD. Trimming at V came to 10 bases and at J to 0 bases, leaving 4 bases not matched to a gene. CDR3 nucleotide sequence: TGTGCCACGATGGGACAGGGCTCCTACAATGAGCAGTTCTTC. As protein: CATMGQGSYNEQFF.